The rows below give T cell receptor beta chains drawn from one sample of a study of T cells after yellow fever vaccination. TCRdb fed the 5' RACE reads into MiXCR, producing one record per CDR3 protein. Here the sample spans more than 450,000 distinct CDR3 sequences, just over 20% being singletons. The sequencing used PBMCs, collected approximately 22 days after the first yellow fever vaccination. The receptors here all came from a man younger than 35 who received the YFV17D yellow fever vaccine. Each CDR3 is given with its conserved first and last residue. D genes are given only for firm matches. Expanded clones get a size class; other rows say once, few or many, or leave the size out.

j_call clone_size v_call d_call cdr3_nt cdr3_aa
TRBJ1-5 few TRBV27 - TGTGCCAGCGGAGGACAGTCCGCTCAGCCCCAGCATTTT CASGGQSAQPQHF
TRBJ1-5 - TRBV4-3 - TGCGCCAGCAGCCAAGCTCTTAAGGGTCGGCAGCCCCAGCATTTT CASSQALKGRQPQHF
TRBJ2-7 few TRBV12-3/TRBV12-4 - TGTGCCAGCAGTCGACAGGAGAATCTCGAGCAGTACTTC CASSRQENLEQYF
TRBJ2-3 few TRBV7-2 TRBD1 TGTGCCAGCAGCTTCACCGGGACAGGGGGGAGAGATACGCAGTATTTT CASSFTGTGGRDTQYF
TRBJ1-1 many TRBV5-1 - TGCGCCAGCACCGGGGGAGGGAATATGAACACTGAAGCTTTCTTT CASTGGGNMNTEAFF
TRBJ2-1 - TRBV11-2 - TGTGCCAGCAGCTTAAACCCTCGGGGCTACAATGAGCAGTTCTTC CASSLNPRGYNEQFF
TRBJ2-2 few TRBV5-1 - TGCGCCAGCAGCTTGGCCGGTCCCCTGGGGCGGCTGTTTTTT CASSLAGPLGRLFF
TRBJ2-1 - TRBV20-1 TRBD1 TGCAGTGCTGGACAGGGGGACGTTTACAATGAGCAGTTCTTC CSAGQGDVYNEQFF
TRBJ1-6 - TRBV7-6 TRBD1 TGTGCCAGCAGCTTCGGACAGGGCGCCTCACCCCTCCACTTT CASSFGQGASPLHF
TRBJ2-2 few TRBV4-3 - TGCGCCAGCAGCCCCCCCCAGGGGAACACCGGGGAGCTGTTTTTT CASSPPQGNTGELFF
TRBJ2-1 few TRBV6-5 TRBD2 TGTGCCAGCAGTTACGAGAGCGGGGGCATCAATGAGCAGTTCTTC CASSYESGGINEQFF
TRBJ2-7 few TRBV12-3/TRBV12-4 TRBD2 TGTGCCAGCAGTTTTACGCCTAGCGGGGGGGCATACGAGCAGTACTTC CASSFTPSGGAYEQYF
TRBJ2-5 - TRBV27 - TGTGCCAGCAGCCAAGGGTCAGGGGGGCAAGAGACCCAGTACTTC CASSQGSGGQETQYF
TRBJ2-4 - TRBV5-6 - TGTGCCAGCAGCTTGGGTTCCAGCGGACCAGCCAAAAACATTCAGTACTTC CASSLGSSGPAKNIQYF
TRBJ2-1 - TRBV12-3/TRBV12-4 TRBD1 TGTGCCAGCAGTGGACCGGGACAGGGCAATGAGCAGTTCTTC CASSGPGQGNEQFF
TRBJ1-2 - TRBV20-1 - TGCAGTGCTAGAGATACGGTCCGGGGTGACTACACCTTC CSARDTVRGDYTF
TRBJ2-7 many TRBV27 - TGTGCCAGCAGTCCCACACAGGTCTCCTACGAGCAGTACTTC CASSPTQVSYEQYF
TRBJ1-2 - TRBV4-1 TRBD1 TGCGCCAGCAGCCACGCCGGGACAGGGGCTGGCTACACCTTC CASSHAGTGAGYTF
TRBJ1-2 many TRBV5-5 TRBD1 TGTGCCAGCAGCCTAGGGACAGGGGAAGGCTACACCTTC CASSLGTGEGYTF
TRBJ1-6 - TRBV30 - TGTGCCTGGACGAGGATGAGGGATTCACCCCTCCACTTT CAWTRMRDSPLHF
TRBJ2-1 few TRBV30 TRBD1 TGTGCCTGGTCGACAGGGGTAAATGAGCAGTTCTTC CAWSTGVNEQFF
TRBJ1-2 few TRBV20-1 - TGCAGTGCTAGGAAGAGGACCGCTCATGAGGGCTACACCTTC CSARKRTAHEGYTF
TRBJ1-5 - TRBV29-1 - TGCAGCGAATCACAGGGTCCAGATCAGCCCCAGCATTTT CSESQGPDQPQHF
TRBJ2-7 - TRBV6-5 - TGTGCCAGCAGTTACTCCGGGACATCGGTCTACGAGCAGTACTTC CASSYSGTSVYEQYF
TRBJ2-3 many TRBV20-1 - TGCAGTGCTAGGTCACTGGGACAAAATACGCAGTATTTT CSARSLGQNTQYF
TRBJ1-2 - TRBV27 - TGTGCCAGCAGTAGCGACAGAACTAACTATGGCTACACCTTC CASSSDRTNYGYTF
TRBJ2-3 - TRBV12-3/TRBV12-4 TRBD2 TGTGCCAGCAGTCCCCAAGCGGGGGGGGTGGGAGATACGCAGTATTTT CASSPQAGGVGDTQYF
TRBJ2-1 few TRBV3-1 - TGTGCCAGCAGCCAAGGGGGAGTGGCAGGGGTGTCCTACAATGAGCAGTTCTTC CASSQGGVAGVSYNEQFF
TRBJ2-5 - TRBV4-1 TRBD1 TGCGCCAGCAGCCACGCGGGACAGGGGGCCCAAGAGACCCAGTACTTC CASSHAGQGAQETQYF
TRBJ2-1 - TRBV29-1 TRBD2 TGCAGCGTTGAGTTGCTAGCGGGGGGGCCAAATGAGCAGTTCTTC CSVELLAGGPNEQFF
TRBJ2-7 few TRBV4-1 TRBD2 TGCGCCAGCAGCTATGGACTAGCGGGTATCTACGAGCAGTACTTC CASSYGLAGIYEQYF
TRBJ2-3 few TRBV29-1 TRBD2 TGCAGCGTTGAAAGCGGGGGAGCTTTTACAGATACGCAGTATTTT CSVESGGAFTDTQYF
TRBJ2-1 few TRBV3-1 - TGTGCCAGCAGGGACATACAGGGACCGAGCGATGAGCAGTTCTTC CASRDIQGPSDEQFF
TRBJ2-1 few TRBV20-1 TRBD1 TGCAGTGCGCCAGGACAGGGAAATACTGGCTCCTACAATGAGCAGTTCTTC CSAPGQGNTGSYNEQFF
TRBJ2-7 - TRBV11-2 TRBD1 TGTGCCAGCAGCCAGACAGGGGACCTACGGGAGCAGTACTTC CASSQTGDLREQYF
TRBJ2-2 - TRBV6-1 - TGTGCCAGCCAAATAACTAGCAGGACCGGGGAGCTGTTTTTT CASQITSRTGELFF
TRBJ1-1 few TRBV24-1 - TGTGCCACCAGTGATTACGGCGGCACTGAAGCTTTCTTT CATSDYGGTEAFF
TRBJ1-5 - TRBV28 - TGTGCCAGCAGCCTCTCGATCGGTAGCAATCAGCCCCAGCATTTT CASSLSIGSNQPQHF
TRBJ2-5 many TRBV7-2 - TGTGCCAGCAGCTTAGAATCTATGGCCCAGTACTTC CASSLESMAQYF
TRBJ2-5 - TRBV29-1 - TGCAGCGTTGAAGTCCTACCCTTAGCCCTTACTTGGCAGGAGACCCAGTACTTC CSVEVLPLALTWQETQYF
TRBJ2-1 few TRBV12-3/TRBV12-4 TRBD2 TGTGCCAGCAGCCCCATAAGGACTAGCGGTAACAATGAGCAGTTCTTC CASSPIRTSGNNEQFF
TRBJ2-3 few TRBV30 TRBD1 TGTGCCTGGGTCCTGACAGGGGGCCTCGGGACGCAGTATTTT CAWVLTGGLGTQYF
TRBJ2-5 few TRBV7-2 TRBD2 TGTGCCAGCAGCCATAGCGGGGGGATCATCCAAGAGACCCAGTACTTC CASSHSGGIIQETQYF
TRBJ2-5 few TRBV12-5 - TGTGCTAGTGGCCTCGGGGGCTTAGAGACCCAGTACTTC CASGLGGLETQYF
TRBJ2-3 - TRBV20-1 TRBD2 TGCAGTGCAACCACTAGCGGGGGGGACGCTAGCACAGATACGCAGTATTTT CSATTSGGDASTDTQYF
TRBJ2-3 once TRBV7-3 - TGTGCCAGCAGCCTGCGGACGCCGGCAGATACGCAGTATTTT CASSLRTPADTQYF
TRBJ2-3 once TRBV2 - TGTGCCAGCAGTGAGCAACGATACGCAGATACGCAGTATTTT CASSEQRYADTQYF
TRBJ1-1 few TRBV19 - TGTGCCAGTAGTAAGCTACTCATTGCCACTGAAGCTTTCTTT CASSKLLIATEAFF
TRBJ2-3 - TRBV15 - TGTGCCACCAGCAGAGGGGGCACAGATACGCAGTATTTT CATSRGGTDTQYF